The 5 T cell receptor beta chains reported below all come from one sample, sequenced in a study of T-cell reconstitution after alpha-beta-depleted transplantation in children. The library targeted TCRbeta and was prepared with unique molecular identifiers. TCRdb re-analysed the PCR reads in MiXCR, keeping a single row per CDR3 protein. Among roughly 790,000 distinct CDR3 sequences listed, roughly 15% were seen once. Sequences were derived from PBMCs, mostly from graft donor cells, sampled 360 days after TCRalphabeta/CD19-depleted stem cell transplant. These receptors all come from a male patient aged 10 to 17 who had a stem cell transplant for acute lymphoblastic leukemia, so the T cells may come from the graft donor.

The rearrangement uses TRBV12-5 and TRBJ2-1; D perhaps matches TRBD1 (6 bases). In germline, CDR1 is LGHNT, CDR2 FRNRAP. The V and J ends lost 1 base and 5 bases respectively, with 12 bases between them. The CDR3 contains 15 residues. The CDR3 nucleotides are TGTGCTAGTGGTTTGGAGGGGGACATAAACAATGAGCAGTTCTTC. Its protein product is CASGLEGDINNEQFF.

The sample holds many counts of this clonotype. The CDR3 protein is CASSLRIGRNEQFF. The CDR3 DNA follows: TGTGCCAGCAGCTTAAGGATTGGTCGGAATGAGCAGTTCTTC. The chain is built from TRBV5-4 and TRBJ2-1, with unresolved D. V was cut by 2 bases and J by 7 bases, with 13 bases left in between. Germline V gene data show CDR1 as SGHNT and CDR2 as YYREEE (reference sequence). CDR3 length: 14 residues.

The V gene is TRBV4-1, the J gene TRBJ1-5; 9 bases are shared with TRBD1. The CDR3 spans 15 residues. Trimming at V came to 6 bases and at J to 3 bases, leaving 6 bases not matched to a gene. Germline-derived CDR1 and CDR2 are MGHRA and YSYEKL. CDR3 protein: CASRMTGGFNQPQHF. As DNA, the CDR3 is TGCGCCAGCAGAATGACAGGGGGTTTCAATCAGCCCCAGCATTTT.

This clonotype occurred a few times. The gene calls are TRBV7-6 and TRBJ2-5, with 7 bases that match TRBD1. The germline V gene has CDR1 SGHVS and CDR2 FNYEAQ. The length of the CDR3 is 15 residues. V lost 5 bases to trimming and J lost 5 bases; unmatched junction nucleotides: 11. DNA for the CDR3: TGTGCCAGCAGCCGGGACAGAACGTCCGGGGAGACCCAGTACTTC. This codes for CASSRDRTSGETQYF.

In this sample, this clonotype turned up a few times. The chain carries TRBV12-3 or TRBV12-4 and TRBJ2-7; the match to TRBD1 covers 9 bases. The CDR3 covers 14 residues. Trimming took 5 bases from V and 3 from J; bases not matched to a gene: 5. The CDR3 DNA follows: TGTGCCAGCAGTGTAGGACAGGGGATCTACGAGCAGTACTTC. Translation: CASSVGQGIYEQYF.